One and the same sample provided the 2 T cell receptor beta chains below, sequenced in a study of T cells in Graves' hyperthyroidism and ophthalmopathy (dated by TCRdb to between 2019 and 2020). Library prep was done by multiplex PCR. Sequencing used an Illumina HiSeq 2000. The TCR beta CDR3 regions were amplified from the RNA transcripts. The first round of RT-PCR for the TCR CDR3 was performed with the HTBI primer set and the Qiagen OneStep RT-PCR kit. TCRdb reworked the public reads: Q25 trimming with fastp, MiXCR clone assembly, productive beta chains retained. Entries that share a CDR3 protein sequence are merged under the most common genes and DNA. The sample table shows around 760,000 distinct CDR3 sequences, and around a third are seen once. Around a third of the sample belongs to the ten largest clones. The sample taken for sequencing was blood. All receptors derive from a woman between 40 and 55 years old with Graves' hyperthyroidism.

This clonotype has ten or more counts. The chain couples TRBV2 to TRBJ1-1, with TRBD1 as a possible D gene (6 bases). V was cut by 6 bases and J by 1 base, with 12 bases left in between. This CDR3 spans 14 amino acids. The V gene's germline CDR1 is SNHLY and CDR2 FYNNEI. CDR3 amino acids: CASSTRGGNTEAFF. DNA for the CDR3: TGTGCCAGCAGCACAAGGGGGGGGAACACTGAAGCTTTCTTT.

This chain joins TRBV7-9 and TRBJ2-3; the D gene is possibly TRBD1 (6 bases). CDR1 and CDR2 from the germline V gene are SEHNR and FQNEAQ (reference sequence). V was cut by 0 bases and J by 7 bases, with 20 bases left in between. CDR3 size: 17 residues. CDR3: CASSLARPHRVRNTQYF. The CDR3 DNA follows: TGTGCCAGCAGCTTAGCTCGACCACACAGGGTTCGAAATACGCAGTATTTT. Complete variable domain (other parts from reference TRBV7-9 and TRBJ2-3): DTGVSQNPRHKITKRGQNVTFRCDPISEHNRLYWYRQTLGQGPEFLTYFQNEAQLEKSRLLSDRFSAERPKGSFSTLEIQRTEQGDSAMYLCASSLARPHRVRNTQYFGPGTRLTVL.